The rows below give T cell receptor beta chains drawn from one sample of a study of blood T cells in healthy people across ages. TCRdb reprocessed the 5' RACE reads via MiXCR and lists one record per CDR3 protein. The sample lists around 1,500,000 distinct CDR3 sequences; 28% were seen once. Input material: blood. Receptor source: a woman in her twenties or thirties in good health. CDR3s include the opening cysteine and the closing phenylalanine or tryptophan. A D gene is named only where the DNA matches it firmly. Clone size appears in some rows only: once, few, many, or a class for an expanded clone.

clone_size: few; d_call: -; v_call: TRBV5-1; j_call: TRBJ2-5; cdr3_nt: TGCGCCAGCAGCGCCGGTTGGGGGCCAGAGACCCAGTACTTC; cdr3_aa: CASSAGWGPETQYF
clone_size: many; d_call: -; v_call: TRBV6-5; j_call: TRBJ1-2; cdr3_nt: TGTGCCAGCAGGCTTAGGACAGCCTATGGCTACACCTTC; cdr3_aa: CASRLRTAYGYTF
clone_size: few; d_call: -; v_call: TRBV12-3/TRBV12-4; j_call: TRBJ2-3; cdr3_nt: TGTGCCAGCACTGGAGGGGAAGATACGCAGTATTTT; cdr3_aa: CASTGGEDTQYF
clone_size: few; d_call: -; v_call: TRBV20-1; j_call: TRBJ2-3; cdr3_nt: TGCAGTGCACCCGATGAAGCGGGTACTGGGGCATCTACGCAGTATTTT; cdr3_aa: CSAPDEAGTGASTQYF
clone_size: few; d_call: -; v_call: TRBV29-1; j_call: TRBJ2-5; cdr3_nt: TGCAGCGTTGCCGTCGCCGAGACCCAGTACTTC; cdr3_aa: CSVAVAETQYF
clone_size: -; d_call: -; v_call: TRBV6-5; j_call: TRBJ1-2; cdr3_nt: TGTGCCAGCACTCGAAGCGGATCGAGCTATGGCTACACCTTC; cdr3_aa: CASTRSGSSYGYTF
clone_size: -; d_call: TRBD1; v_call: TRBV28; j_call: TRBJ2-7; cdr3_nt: TGTGCCAGCAGCCTAGTTTGGCAGGGGGTATACGAGCAGTACTTC; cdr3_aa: CASSLVWQGVYEQYF
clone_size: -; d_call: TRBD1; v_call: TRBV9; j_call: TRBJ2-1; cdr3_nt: TGTGCCAGCAGCCCCGGGACAGGGGGCGGCTATGAGCAGTTCTTC; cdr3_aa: CASSPGTGGGYEQFF
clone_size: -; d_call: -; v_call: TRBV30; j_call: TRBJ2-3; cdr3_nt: TGTGCCTGGAGTGTGTTGCGGACGGGAGATACGCAGTATTTT; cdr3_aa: CAWSVLRTGDTQYF
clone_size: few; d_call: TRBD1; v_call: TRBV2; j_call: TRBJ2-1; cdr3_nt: TGTGCCAGCAGTCCCGCGGGACAGGGGGATGAGCAGTTCTTC; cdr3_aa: CASSPAGQGDEQFF
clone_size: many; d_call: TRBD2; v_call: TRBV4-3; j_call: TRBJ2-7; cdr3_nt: TGCGCCAGCAGCCAAGATTTCCTAGCGGAAACCTACGAGCAGTACTTC; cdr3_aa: CASSQDFLAETYEQYF
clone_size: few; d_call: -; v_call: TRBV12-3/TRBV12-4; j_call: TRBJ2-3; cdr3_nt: TGTGCCAGCAGTCCCCGAGTGGGGGTAGGGAACACAGATACGCAGTATTTT; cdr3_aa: CASSPRVGVGNTDTQYF
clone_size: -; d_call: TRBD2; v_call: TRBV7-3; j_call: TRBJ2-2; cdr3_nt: TGTGCCAGCAGCTTAAGGGGTAGCGGGGGCCCACGGGAGCTGTTTTTT; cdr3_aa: CASSLRGSGGPRELFF
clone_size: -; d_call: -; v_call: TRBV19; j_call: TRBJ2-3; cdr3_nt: TGTGCCAGTAGTCCCAGGGACGCCGGCACAGATACGCAGTATTTT; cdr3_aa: CASSPRDAGTDTQYF
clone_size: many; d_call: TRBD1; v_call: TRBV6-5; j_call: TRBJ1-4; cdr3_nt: TGTGCCAGCAGTTACTCGTCCGGGACAGGGGTTGTCACTAATGAAAAACTGTTTTTT; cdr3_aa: CASSYSSGTGVVTNEKLFF
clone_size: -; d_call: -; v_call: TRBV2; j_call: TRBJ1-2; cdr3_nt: TGTGCCAGCAGACCAGGGGAAGGCTACACCTTC; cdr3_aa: CASRPGEGYTF
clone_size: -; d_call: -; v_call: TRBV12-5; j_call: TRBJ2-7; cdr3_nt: TGTGCTAGTGGTTTGGTAACTAGCTACGGGCAGTACTTC; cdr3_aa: CASGLVTSYGQYF
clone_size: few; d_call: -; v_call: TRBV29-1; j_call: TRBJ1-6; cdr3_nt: TGCAGCGTTGAAGGGGGATCCTATAATTCACCCCTCCACTTT; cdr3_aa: CSVEGGSYNSPLHF
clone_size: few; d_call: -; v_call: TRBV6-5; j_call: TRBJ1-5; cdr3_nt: TGTGCCAGCAGTTACTCGGAAAGGTATCAGCCCCAGCATTTT; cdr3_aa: CASSYSERYQPQHF
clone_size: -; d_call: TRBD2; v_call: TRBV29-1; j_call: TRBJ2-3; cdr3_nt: TGCAGCGTCGTCAAAGCGGGAGGGGGCACAGATACGCAGTATTTT; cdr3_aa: CSVVKAGGGTDTQYF
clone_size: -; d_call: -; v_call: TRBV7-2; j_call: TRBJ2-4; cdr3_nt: TGTGCCAGCAGCCCGGGACTGTCCAAAAACATTCAGTACTTC; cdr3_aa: CASSPGLSKNIQYF
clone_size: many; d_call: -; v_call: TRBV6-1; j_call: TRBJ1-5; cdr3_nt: TGTGCCAGCAGTGACGACAGAAAGCAGCCCCAGCATTTT; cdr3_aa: CASSDDRKQPQHF
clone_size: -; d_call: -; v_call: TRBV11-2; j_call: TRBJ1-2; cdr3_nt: TGTGCCAGCAGCTTGAGTTCGGCTGCTGAACGGAACTATGGCTACACCTTC; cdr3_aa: CASSLSSAAERNYGYTF
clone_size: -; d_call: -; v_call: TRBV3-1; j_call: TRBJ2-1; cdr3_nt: TGTGCCAGCAGCCAAGAACCAACGGACTCAAATGAGCAGTTCTTC; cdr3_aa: CASSQEPTDSNEQFF